This record looks at one T cell receptor beta chain sequence and its context. Its antigen is not identified. Clones were read by immunoSEQ multiplex PCR, and TCRdb kept only the in-frame ones, dropping some. The table lists around 9,900 clones, over 90% of them singletons. These data belong to a study of graft-versus-host responses after intestinal transplantation. Study results and limitations: Some GvH clones were seen earlier in gut or blood, suggesting intestinal origin.

Trimming pared 4 bases from V and 1 base from J, leaving 23 bases between. The CDR3 length is 18 residues. Germline CDR1 and CDR2: SGHVS and FNYEAQ. The specimen was bone marrow, collected 521 days after intestinal transplantation. The clonotype was recovered from a human patient who received an intestinal transplant, so some T cells may come from the graft donor. V and J are TRBV7-6 and TRBJ2-7; TRBD2 might be the D (5 bases). The CDR3 loop is CASSSIDVSSEGSYEQYF. CDR3 nucleotides: TGTGCCAGCAGCTCCATCGACGTATCCTCAGAGGGATCCTACGAGCAGTACTTC.